Reported below is one T cell receptor beta chain. What it recognizes is unknown. The data were taken from a study of cytomegalovirus exposure and HLA in healthy donors. 60 Vbeta and 13 Jbeta primers were used in PCR. Assay: immunoSEQ multiplex PCR; the TCRdb copy retains only in-frame clones and omits some. Its clone listing holds approximately 150,000 clones. Findings and limits, study-wide: The authors listed around 150 TCR beta chains as cytomegalovirus-associated. A later analysis, which compared TCR beta chains of equal frequency, found the HLA-associated ones more clonally expanded. Earlier findings revealed that most TCR beta V segments proved productive either about 90% or about 30% of the time.

This CDR3 is built from 13 residues. Germline CDR1 SGHAT, CDR2 FQNNGV. With 7 bases removed from V and 7 bases from J, the gap between germline ends came to 17 bases. The rearrangement uses TRBV11-2 and TRBJ2-7; maybe TRBD2 (5 bases). The receptor was isolated from a woman between 45 and 60 years old in good health and CMV-seronegative. Material for sequencing was PBMCs. In DNA form, the CDR3 reads TGTGCCAGCACCTTCTCCCCGTCGGGGGAGCAGTACTTC. Residues: CASTFSPSGEQYF.